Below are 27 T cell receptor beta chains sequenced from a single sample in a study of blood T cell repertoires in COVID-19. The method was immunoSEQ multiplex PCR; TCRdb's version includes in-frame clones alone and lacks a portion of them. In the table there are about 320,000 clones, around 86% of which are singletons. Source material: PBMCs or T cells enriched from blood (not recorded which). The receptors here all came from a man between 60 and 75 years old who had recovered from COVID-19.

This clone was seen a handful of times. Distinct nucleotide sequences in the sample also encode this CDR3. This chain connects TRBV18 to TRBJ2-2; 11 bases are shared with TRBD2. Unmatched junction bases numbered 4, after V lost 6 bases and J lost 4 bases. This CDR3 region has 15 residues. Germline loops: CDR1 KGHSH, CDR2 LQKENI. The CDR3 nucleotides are TGTGCCAGCTCGTCCGGGACTAGCGGCACCGGGGAGCTGTTTTTT. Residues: CASSSGTSGTGELFF.

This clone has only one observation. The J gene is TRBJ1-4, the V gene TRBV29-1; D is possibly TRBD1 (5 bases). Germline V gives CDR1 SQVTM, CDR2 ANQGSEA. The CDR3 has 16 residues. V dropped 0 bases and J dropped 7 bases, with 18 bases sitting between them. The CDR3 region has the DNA TGCAGCGTTGAAGATACCGGGGACTTGGTTCGTGAAAAACTGTTTTTT. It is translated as CSVEDTGDLVREKLFF.

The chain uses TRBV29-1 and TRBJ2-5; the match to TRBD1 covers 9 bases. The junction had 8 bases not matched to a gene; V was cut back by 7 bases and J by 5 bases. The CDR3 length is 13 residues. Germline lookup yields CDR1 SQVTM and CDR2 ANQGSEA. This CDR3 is CSAGQGSGETQYF. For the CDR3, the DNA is TGCAGCGCCGGACAGGGGTCGGGCGAGACCCAGTACTTC. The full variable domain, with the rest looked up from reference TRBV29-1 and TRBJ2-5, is SAVISQKPSRDICQRGTSLTIQCQVDSQVTMMFWYRQQPGQSLTLIATANQGSEATYESGFVIDKFPISRPNLTFSTLTVSNMSPEDSSIYLCSAGQGSGETQYFGPGTRLLVL.

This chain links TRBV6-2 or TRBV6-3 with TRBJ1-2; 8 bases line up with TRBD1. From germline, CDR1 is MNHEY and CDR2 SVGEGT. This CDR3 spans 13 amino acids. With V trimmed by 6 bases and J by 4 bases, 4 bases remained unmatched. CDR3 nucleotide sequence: TGTGCCAGCAGCAGGACAGGGAGCTATGGCTACACCTTC. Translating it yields CASSRTGSYGYTF.

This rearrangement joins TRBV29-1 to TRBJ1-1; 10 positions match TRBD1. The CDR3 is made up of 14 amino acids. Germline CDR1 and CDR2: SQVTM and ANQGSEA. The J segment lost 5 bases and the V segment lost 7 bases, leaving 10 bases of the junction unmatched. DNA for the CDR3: TGCAGCGGTTCGGACAGGGGGATGAGGACTGAAGCTTTCTTT. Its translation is CSGSDRGMRTEAFF. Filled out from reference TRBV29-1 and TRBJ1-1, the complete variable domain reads SAVISQKPSRDICQRGTSLTIQCQVDSQVTMMFWYRQQPGQSLTLIATANQGSEATYESGFVIDKFPISRPNLTFSTLTVSNMSPEDSSIYLCSGSDRGMRTEAFFGQGTRLTVV.

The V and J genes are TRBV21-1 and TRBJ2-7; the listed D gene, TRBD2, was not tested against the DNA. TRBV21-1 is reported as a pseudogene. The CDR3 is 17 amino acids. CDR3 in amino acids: CASSNHGTRKCNGEQYF. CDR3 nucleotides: TGTGCCAGCAGCAACCACGGGACTAGAAAATGCAATGGGGAGCAGTACTTC.

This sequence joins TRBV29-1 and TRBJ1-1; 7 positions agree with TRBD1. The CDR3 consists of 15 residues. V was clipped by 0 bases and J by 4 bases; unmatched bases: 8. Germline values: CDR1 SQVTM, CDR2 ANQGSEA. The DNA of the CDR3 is TGCAGCGTTGAAGATCAGGGGGGTCGGGGCACTGAAGCTTTCTTT. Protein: CSVEDQGGRGTEAFF.

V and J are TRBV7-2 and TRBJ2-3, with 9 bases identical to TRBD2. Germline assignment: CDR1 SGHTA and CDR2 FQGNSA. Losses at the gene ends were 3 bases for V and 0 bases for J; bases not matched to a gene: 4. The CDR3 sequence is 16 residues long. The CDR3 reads CASSFAGGRSTDTQYF. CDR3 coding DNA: TGTGCCAGCAGCTTTGCGGGAGGGCGGAGCACAGATACGCAGTATTTT.

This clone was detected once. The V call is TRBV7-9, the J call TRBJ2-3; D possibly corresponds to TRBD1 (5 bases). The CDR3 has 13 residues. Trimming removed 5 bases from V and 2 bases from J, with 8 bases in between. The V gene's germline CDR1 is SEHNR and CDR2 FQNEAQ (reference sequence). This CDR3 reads CASSARVTDTQYF. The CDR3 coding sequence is TGTGCCAGCAGCGCCAGGGTCACAGATACGCAGTATTTT.

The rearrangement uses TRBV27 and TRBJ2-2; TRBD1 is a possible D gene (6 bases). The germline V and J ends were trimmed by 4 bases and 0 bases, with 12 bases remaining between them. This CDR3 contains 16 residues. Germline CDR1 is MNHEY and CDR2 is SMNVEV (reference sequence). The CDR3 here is CASSSTGIANTGELFF. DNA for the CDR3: TGTGCCAGCAGTTCCACAGGGATTGCGAACACCGGGGAGCTGTTTTTT.

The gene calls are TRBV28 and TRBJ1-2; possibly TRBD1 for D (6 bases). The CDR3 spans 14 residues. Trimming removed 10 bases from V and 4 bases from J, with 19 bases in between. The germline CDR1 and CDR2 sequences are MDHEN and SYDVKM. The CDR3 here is CATRLQGSAYGYTF. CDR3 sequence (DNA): TGTGCCACCCGGCTACAGGGATCAGCCTATGGCTACACCTTC.

The CDR3 coding sequence is TGTGCCAGCAGTTACTCCGGGACAGGATACAATGAGCAGTTCTTC. This codes for CASSYSGTGYNEQFF. The gene calls are TRBV6-2 or TRBV6-3 and TRBJ2-1; TRBD1 aligns across 8 bases. This CDR3 comprises 15 residues. Germline CDR1 MNHEY, CDR2 SVGEGT. V lost 0 bases to trimming and J lost 4 bases; unmatched junction nucleotides: 2.

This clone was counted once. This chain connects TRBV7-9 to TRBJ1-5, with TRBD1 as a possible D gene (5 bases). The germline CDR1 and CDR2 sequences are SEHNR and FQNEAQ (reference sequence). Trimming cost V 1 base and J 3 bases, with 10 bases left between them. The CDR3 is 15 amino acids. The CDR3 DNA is TGTGCCAGCAGCTTAGTGGCAGGGATCAATCAGCCCCAGCATTTT. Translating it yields CASSLVAGINQPQHF.

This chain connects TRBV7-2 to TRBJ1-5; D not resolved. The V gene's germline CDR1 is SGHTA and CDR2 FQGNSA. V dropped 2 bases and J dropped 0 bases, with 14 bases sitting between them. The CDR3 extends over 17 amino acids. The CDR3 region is CASSLHGRQVSNQPQHF. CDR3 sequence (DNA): TGTGCCAGCAGCTTACACGGTCGGCAGGTTAGCAATCAGCCCCAGCATTTT.

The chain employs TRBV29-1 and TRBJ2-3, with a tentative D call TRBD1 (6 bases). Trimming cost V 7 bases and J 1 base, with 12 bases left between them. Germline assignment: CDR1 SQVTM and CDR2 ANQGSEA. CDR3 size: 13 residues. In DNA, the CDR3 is TGCAGCGGGTTGGCAGGGGGCACAGATACGCAGTATTTT. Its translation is CSGLAGGTDTQYF.

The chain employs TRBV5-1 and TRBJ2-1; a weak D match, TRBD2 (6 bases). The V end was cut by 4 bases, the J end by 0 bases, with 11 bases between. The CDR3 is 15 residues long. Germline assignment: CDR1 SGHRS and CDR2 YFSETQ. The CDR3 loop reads CASSSQAGSYNEQFF. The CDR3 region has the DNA TGCGCCAGCAGCAGTCAAGCGGGCTCCTACAATGAGCAGTTCTTC.

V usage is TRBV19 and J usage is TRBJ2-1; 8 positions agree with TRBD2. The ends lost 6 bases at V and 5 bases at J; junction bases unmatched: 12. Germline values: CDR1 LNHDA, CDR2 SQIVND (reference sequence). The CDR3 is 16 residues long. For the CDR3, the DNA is TGTGCCAGTAGGGGCTCTCAAGCGGGGGAAAACAATGAGCAGTTCTTC. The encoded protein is CASRGSQAGENNEQFF.

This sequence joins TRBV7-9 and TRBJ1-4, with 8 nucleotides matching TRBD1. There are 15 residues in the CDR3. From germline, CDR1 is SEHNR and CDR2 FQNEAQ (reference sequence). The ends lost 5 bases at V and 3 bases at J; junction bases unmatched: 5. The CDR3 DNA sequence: TGTGCCAGCAGCCCGCAGGGGGCGCCTAATGAAAAACTGTTTTTT. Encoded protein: CASSPQGAPNEKLFF.

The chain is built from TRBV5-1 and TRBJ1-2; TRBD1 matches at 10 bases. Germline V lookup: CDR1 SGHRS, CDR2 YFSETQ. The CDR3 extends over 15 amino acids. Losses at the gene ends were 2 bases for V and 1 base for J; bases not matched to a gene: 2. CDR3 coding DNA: TGCGCCAGCAGCTTCGGGACAGGGGATAACTATGGCTACACCTTC. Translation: CASSFGTGDNYGYTF.

The CDR3 bases are TGTGCCAGCAGCTTAGTTACAGGGGGTAGTTCACCCCTCCACTTT. It translates to CASSLVTGGSSPLHF. The chain joins TRBV11-2 to TRBJ1-6; 8 bases align to TRBD1. V was pared by 1 base and J by 9 bases, with 5 bases of the junction left unmatched. The CDR3 length is 15 residues. CDR1 SGHAT and CDR2 FQNNGV come from the germline V gene.

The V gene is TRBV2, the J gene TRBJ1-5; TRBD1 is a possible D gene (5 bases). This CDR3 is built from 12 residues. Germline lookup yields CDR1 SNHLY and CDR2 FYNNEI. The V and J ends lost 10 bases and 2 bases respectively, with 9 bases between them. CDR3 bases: TGTGCCATCGGGGGAGGCAATCAGCCCCAGCATTTT. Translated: CAIGGGNQPQHF.

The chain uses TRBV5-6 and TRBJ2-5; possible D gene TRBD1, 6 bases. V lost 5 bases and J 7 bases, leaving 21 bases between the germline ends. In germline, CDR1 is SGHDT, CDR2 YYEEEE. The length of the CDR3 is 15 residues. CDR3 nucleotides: TGTGCCAGCAGTCATACAGGGTTTTCGCTTGGGACCCAGTACTTC. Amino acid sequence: CASSHTGFSLGTQYF.

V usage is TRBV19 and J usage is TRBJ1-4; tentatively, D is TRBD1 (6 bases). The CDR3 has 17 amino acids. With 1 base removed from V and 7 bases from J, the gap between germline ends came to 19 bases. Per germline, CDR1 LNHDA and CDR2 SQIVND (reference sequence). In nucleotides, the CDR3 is TGTGCCAGTAGTATAGTTGGGCTAGGCAGGGGCGGTGAAAAACTGTTTTTT. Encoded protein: CASSIVGLGRGGEKLFF.

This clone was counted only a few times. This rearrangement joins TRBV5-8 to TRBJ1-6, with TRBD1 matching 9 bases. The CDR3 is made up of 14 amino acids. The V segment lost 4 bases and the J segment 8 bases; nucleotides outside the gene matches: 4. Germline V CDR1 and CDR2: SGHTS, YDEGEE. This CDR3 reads CASSPGQGYSPLHF. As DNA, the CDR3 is TGTGCCAGCAGCCCCGGACAGGGGTATTCACCCCTCCACTTT.

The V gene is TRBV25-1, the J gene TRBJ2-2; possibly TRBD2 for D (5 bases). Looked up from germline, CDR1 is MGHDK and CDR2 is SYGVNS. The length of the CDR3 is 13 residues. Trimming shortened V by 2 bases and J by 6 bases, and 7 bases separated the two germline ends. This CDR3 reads CASSERDAGELFF. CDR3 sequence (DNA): TGTGCCAGCAGTGAACGGGATGCCGGGGAGCTGTTTTTT.

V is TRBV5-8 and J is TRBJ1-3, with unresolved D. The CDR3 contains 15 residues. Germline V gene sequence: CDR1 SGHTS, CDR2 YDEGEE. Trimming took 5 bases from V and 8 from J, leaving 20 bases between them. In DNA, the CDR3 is TGTGCCAGCAGTCCATCTCCGCAACAGTTTCACACCATATATTTT. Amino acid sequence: CASSPSPQQFHTIYF.

The CDR3 nucleotides are TGCGCCAGCAGCCCGGACAGGTCGGATCAGCCCCAGCATTTT. This gives the protein CASSPDRSDQPQHF. V is TRBV5-1 and J is TRBJ1-5, with 7 bases lining up with TRBD1. This CDR3 is 14 amino acids long. J was trimmed by 5 bases and V by 4 bases; bases with no gene match: 6. CDR1 and CDR2 (germline): SGHRS, YFSETQ.